These T cell receptor beta chains were read from a single sample in a study of blood T cell repertoires in COVID-19. The assay was immunoSEQ multiplex PCR, and TCRdb's table has in-frame clones only and misses some. The profile shows fewer than 80,000 clones, about 88% of them singletons. Sample: peripheral blood. These receptors all stem from a man between 65 and 85 years old with acute or convalescent COVID-19. Each CDR3 is given without its conserved first and last residue. Fields, in order: clone size, V gene, D gene, J gene, CDR3 protein. The D gene is left open where the match is weak. Clone size is not always given. Where it is, it says once, few, many or a class for expanded clones.

size: -
V: TRBV28
D: -
J: TRBJ2-7
CDR3: ASSAQGGRVYEQY

size: once
V: TRBV6-6
D: TRBD1
J: TRBJ2-7
CDR3: ASRSGQVHSSYEQY

size: few
V: TRBV5-1
D: TRBD1
J: TRBJ1-2
CDR3: ASSRGTEDAHGYT

size: -
V: TRBV18
D: TRBD1
J: TRBJ1-4
CDR3: ASSPFPGQGRGAVEKLF

size: -
V: TRBV11-3
D: -
J: TRBJ1-5
CDR3: ASSISIPQPQH

size: -
V: TRBV14
D: TRBD1
J: TRBJ2-7
CDR3: ASSQRPGQGDEQY

size: -
V: TRBV6-5
D: -
J: TRBJ1-3
CDR3: ASSYSISGKGNTIY

size: -
V: TRBV7-9
D: TRBD1
J: TRBJ2-5
CDR3: ASSTTGGTETQY

size: -
V: TRBV19
D: -
J: TRBJ1-4
CDR3: ASHKDSRNEKLF

size: -
V: TRBV2
D: -
J: TRBJ2-5
CDR3: ASGNDGSPQETQY

size: few
V: TRBV6-1
D: -
J: TRBJ2-7
CDR3: ASSDNRVAEQY

size: once
V: TRBV7-2
D: -
J: TRBJ1-5
CDR3: ASSPQQGGNQPQH

size: -
V: TRBV30
D: -
J: TRBJ2-3
CDR3: AWAPNGGADTQY

size: -
V: TRBV12-3/TRBV12-4
D: TRBD1
J: TRBJ2-5
CDR3: ASSTDRAFQY

size: -
V: TRBV5-4
D: -
J: TRBJ2-1
CDR3: ASSFGGAVYNEQF

size: -
V: TRBV18
D: -
J: TRBJ1-1
CDR3: ASSRTTGEKAEAF

size: -
V: TRBV3-1/TRBV3-2
D: TRBD2
J: TRBJ2-3
CDR3: ASSQGALAATDTQY

size: -
V: TRBV10-3
D: TRBD1
J: TRBJ2-3
CDR3: AISVTTGGVGGDRTDTQY

size: -
V: TRBV7-9
D: -
J: TRBJ1-1
CDR3: ASNSLNSMNTEAF

size: -
V: TRBV5-1
D: -
J: TRBJ2-2
CDR3: ASMRQGKNTGELF

size: -
V: TRBV29-1
D: TRBD1
J: TRBJ1-2
CDR3: SAEDREGGGYT

size: once
V: TRBV27
D: -
J: TRBJ1-1
CDR3: ASSSSGSFGTEAF

size: -
V: TRBV2
D: TRBD2
J: TRBJ2-3
CDR3: ASSDTSGRSPDTQY

size: -
V: TRBV11-3
D: TRBD2
J: TRBJ2-1
CDR3: ASSSLAGTSGREQF

size: -
V: TRBV28
D: TRBD1
J: TRBJ1-1
CDR3: ASTSPGQTYEAF

size: -
V: TRBV19
D: -
J: TRBJ2-5
CDR3: ASKLAGNQETQY

size: once
V: TRBV7-8
D: -
J: TRBJ1-2
CDR3: ASSLSTEYGYT

size: -
V: TRBV6-5
D: TRBD1
J: TRBJ2-5
CDR3: ASSYGTGQETQY

size: -
V: TRBV23-1
D: -
J: TRBJ2-3
CDR3: ASSQSIRGGHTDTQY

size: -
V: TRBV5-4
D: TRBD1
J: TRBJ2-7
CDR3: ASSLEGQSSYEQY

size: -
V: TRBV29-1
D: -
J: TRBJ2-3
CDR3: SVEGLGTDTQY

size: -
V: TRBV7-9
D: -
J: TRBJ1-1
CDR3: ASTIAGAI

size: -
V: TRBV6-1
D: TRBD1
J: TRBJ2-3
CDR3: ASSEQAGGASDTQY

size: -
V: TRBV28
D: -
J: TRBJ1-5
CDR3: ATKGTYSNQPQH

size: -
V: TRBV5-4
D: TRBD1
J: TRBJ1-4
CDR3: ASSSPGQGDREKLF

size: -
V: TRBV18
D: -
J: TRBJ2-7
CDR3: ASSPEGQPPYEQY

size: few
V: TRBV5-8
D: -
J: TRBJ2-3
CDR3: ASSAGTASTDTQY

size: -
V: TRBV3-1/TRBV3-2
D: -
J: TRBJ2-7
CDR3: ASSQRDREQY

size: -
V: TRBV5-1
D: TRBD2
J: TRBJ2-3
CDR3: ASSLQLAGGTDTQY

size: -
V: TRBV4-2
D: TRBD2
J: TRBJ2-1
CDR3: ASGGLEEF

size: -
V: TRBV18
D: TRBD1
J: TRBJ1-4
CDR3: ASSPPTGGGSNEKLF